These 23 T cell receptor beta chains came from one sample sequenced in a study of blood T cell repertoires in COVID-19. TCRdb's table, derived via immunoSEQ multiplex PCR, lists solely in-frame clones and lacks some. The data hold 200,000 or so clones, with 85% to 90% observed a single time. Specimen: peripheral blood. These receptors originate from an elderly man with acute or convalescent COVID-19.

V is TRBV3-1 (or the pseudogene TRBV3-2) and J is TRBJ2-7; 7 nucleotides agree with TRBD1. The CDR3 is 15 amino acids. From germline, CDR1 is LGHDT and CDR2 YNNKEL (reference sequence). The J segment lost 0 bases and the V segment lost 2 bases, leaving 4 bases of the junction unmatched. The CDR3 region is CASSQTWTGSYEQYF. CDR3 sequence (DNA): TGTGCCAGCAGCCAAACATGGACAGGCTCCTACGAGCAGTACTTC.

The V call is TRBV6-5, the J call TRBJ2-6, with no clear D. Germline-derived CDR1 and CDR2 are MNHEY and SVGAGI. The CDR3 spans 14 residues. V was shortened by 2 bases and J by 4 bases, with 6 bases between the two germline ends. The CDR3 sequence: CASSYQEGANVLTF. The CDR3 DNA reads TGTGCCAGCAGTTACCAGGAAGGGGCCAACGTCCTGACTTTC.

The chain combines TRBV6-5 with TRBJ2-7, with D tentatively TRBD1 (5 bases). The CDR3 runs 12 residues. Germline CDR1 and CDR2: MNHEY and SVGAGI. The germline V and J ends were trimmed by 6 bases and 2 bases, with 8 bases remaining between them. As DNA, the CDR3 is TGTGCCAGCAGCCAGGGTACCTACGAGCAGTACTTC. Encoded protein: CASSQGTYEQYF.

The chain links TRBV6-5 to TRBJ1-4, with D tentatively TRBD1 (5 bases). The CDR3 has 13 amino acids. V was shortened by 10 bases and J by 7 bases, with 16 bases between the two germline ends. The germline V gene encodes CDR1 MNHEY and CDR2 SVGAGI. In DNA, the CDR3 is TGTGCCACAGGGCCATGGTGGGCTGAAAAACTGTTTTTT. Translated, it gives CATGPWWAEKLFF.

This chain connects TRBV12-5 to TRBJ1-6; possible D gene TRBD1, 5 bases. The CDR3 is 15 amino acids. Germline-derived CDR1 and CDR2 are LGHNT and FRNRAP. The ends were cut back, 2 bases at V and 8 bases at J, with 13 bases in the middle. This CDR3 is CASGLSAWGDSPLHF. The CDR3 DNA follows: TGTGCTAGTGGTTTGTCAGCCTGGGGCGATTCACCCCTCCACTTT.

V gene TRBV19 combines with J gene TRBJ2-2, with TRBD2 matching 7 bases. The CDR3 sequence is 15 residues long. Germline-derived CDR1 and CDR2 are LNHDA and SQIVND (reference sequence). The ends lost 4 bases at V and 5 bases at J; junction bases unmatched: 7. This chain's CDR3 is CASSRSGRVTGELFF. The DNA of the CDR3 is TGTGCCAGTAGTAGGTCGGGGAGGGTGACCGGGGAGCTGTTTTTT.

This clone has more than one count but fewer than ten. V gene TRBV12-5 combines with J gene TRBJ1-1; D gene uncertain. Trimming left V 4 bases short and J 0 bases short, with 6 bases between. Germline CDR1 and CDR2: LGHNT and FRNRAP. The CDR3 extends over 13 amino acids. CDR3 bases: TGTGCTAGTGGTTGGGCGATGAACACTGAAGCTTTCTTT. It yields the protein CASGWAMNTEAFF.

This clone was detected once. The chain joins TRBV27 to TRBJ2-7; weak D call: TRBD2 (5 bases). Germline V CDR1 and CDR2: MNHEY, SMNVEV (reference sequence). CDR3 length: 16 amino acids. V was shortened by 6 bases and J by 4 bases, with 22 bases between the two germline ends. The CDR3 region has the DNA TGTGCCAGCAGAACTCGGCTAAGGTCGAGGGAATACGAGCAGTACTTC. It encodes CASRTRLRSREYEQYF.

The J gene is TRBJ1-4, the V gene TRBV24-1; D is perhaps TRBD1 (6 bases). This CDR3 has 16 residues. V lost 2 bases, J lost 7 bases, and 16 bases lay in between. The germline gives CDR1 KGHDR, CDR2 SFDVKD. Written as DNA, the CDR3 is TGTGCCACCAGTGATTCATTACAGGGAAATGCTGAAAAACTGTTTTTT. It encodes CATSDSLQGNAEKLFF.

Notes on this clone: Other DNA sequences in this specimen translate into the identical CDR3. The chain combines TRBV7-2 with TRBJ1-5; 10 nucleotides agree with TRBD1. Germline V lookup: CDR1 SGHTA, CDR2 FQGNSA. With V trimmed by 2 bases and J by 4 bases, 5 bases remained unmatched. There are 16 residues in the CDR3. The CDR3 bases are TGTGCCAGCAGCTTAACCCCGGGACAGGGGAATCAGCCCCAGCATTTT. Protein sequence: CASSLTPGQGNQPQHF.

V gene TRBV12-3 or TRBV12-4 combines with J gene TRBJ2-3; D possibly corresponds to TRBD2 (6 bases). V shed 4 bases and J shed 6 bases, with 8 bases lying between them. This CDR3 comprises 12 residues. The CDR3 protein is CASSSSEDTQYF. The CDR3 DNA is TGTGCCAGCAGTTCTAGCGAGGATACGCAGTATTTT.

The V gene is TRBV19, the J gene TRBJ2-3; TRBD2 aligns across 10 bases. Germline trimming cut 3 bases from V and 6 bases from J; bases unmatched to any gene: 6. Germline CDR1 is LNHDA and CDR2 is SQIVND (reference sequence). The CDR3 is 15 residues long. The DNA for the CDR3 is TGTGCCAGTAGTATGCTAGCGGGAGAATCGGATACGCAGTATTTT. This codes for CASSMLAGESDTQYF.

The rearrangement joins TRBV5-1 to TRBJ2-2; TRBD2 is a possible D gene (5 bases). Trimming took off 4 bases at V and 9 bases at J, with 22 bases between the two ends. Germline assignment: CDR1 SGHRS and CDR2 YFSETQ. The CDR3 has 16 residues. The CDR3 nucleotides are TGCGCCAGCAGCCTGGATCTGGACTCGCCTTTGCGGGAGCTGTTTTTT. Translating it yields CASSLDLDSPLRELFF.

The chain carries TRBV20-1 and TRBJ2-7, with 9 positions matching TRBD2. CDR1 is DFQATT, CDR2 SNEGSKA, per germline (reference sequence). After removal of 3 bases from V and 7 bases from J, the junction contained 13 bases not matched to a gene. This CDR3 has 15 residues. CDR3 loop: CSASESRGRAREQYF. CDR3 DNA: TGCAGTGCTAGTGAGAGCCGCGGGAGGGCAAGGGAGCAGTACTTC.

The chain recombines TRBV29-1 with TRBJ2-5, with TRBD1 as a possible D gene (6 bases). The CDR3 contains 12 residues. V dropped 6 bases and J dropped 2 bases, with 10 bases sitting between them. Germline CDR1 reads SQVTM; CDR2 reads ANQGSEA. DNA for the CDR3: TGCAGCGTAACTAGGGGGCAAGAGACCCAGTACTTC. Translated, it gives CSVTRGQETQYF.

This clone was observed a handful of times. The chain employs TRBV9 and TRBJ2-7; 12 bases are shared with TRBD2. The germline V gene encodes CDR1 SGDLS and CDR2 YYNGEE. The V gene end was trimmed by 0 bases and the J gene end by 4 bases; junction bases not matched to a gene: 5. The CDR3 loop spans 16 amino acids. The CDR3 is CASSVGPSGRGYEQYV. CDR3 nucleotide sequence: TGTGCCAGCAGCGTAGGACCTAGCGGGAGGGGATACGAGCAGTACGTC.

The chain's CDR3 is CASSTGLAGETQYF. In DNA form, the CDR3 reads TGCGCCAGCAGTACGGGACTAGCGGGAGAGACCCAGTACTTC. The chain has TRBV10-2 and TRBJ2-5, with 12 bases that match TRBD2. V dropped 5 bases and J dropped 4; count of bases not matched to a gene: 2. The germline V gene has CDR1 WSHSY and CDR2 SAAADI. The CDR3 consists of 14 residues.

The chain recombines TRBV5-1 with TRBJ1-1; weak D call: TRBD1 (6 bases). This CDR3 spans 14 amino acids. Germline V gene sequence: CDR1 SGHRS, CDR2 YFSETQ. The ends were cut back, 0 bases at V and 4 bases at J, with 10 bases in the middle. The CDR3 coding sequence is TGCGCCAGCAGCTTGGACAGGGCTAGCACTGAAGCTTTCTTT. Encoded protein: CASSLDRASTEAFF.

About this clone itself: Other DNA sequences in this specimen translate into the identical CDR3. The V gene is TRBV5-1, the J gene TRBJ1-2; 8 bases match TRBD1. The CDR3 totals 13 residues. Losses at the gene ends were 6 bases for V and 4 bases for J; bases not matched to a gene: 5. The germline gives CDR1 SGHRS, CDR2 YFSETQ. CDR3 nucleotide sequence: TGCGCCAGCACCCCAGGACAGGGCTATGGCTACACCTTC. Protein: CASTPGQGYGYTF.

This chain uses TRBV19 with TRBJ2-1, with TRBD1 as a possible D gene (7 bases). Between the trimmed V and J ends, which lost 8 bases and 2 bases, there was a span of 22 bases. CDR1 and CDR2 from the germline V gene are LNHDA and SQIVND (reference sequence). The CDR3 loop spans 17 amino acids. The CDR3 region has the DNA TGTGCCAGTCGGGCCGTCGGCGGCAGGGGGGCCTACAATGAGCAGTTCTTC. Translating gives CASRAVGGRGAYNEQFF.

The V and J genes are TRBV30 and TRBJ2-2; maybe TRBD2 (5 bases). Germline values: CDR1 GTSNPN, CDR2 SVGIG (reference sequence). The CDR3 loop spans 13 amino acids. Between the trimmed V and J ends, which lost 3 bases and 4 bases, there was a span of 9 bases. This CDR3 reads CAWSARGTGELFF. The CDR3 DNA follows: TGTGCCTGGAGCGCCCGGGGCACCGGGGAGCTGTTTTTT.

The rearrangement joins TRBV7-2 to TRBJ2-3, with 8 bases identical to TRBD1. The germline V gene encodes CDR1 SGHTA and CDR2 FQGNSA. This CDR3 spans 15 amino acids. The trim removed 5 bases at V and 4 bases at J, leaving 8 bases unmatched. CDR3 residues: CASSHDRGRADTQYF. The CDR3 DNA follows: TGTGCCAGCAGCCACGACAGGGGAAGGGCAGATACGCAGTATTTT.

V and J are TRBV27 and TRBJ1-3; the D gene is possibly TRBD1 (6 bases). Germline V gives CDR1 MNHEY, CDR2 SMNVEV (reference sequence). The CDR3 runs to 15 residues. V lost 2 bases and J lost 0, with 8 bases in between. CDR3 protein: CASSLQGLSGNTIYF. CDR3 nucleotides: TGTGCCAGCAGTTTACAGGGGCTCTCTGGAAACACCATATATTTT.